The T cell receptor beta chain described here comes from a study of blood T cell repertoires in COVID-19. At the level of the study: Nucleic acid was either cDNA or gDNA, and it came from T cells, B-cell-depleted T cells, or PBMCs.

Measured with immunoSEQ multiplex PCR; TCRdb has only the in-frame clones, and not every one. The data hold 100,000 to 150,000 clones, with approximately 90% observed a single time. After removal of 5 bases from V and 7 bases from J, the junction contained 9 bases not matched to a gene. This CDR3 comprises 16 residues. CDR1 is MNHEY, CDR2 SVGEGT, per germline. This receptor was taken from a woman over 75 with acute or convalescent COVID-19. The sequenced sample consisted of peripheral blood. The chain recombines TRBV6-2 or TRBV6-3 with TRBJ2-2; 11 nucleotides align to TRBD2. For the CDR3, the DNA is TGTGCCAGCAGTATAGCGGGGGGGCCTCGGATCGGGGAGCTGTTTTTT. Translated: CASSIAGGPRIGELFF.